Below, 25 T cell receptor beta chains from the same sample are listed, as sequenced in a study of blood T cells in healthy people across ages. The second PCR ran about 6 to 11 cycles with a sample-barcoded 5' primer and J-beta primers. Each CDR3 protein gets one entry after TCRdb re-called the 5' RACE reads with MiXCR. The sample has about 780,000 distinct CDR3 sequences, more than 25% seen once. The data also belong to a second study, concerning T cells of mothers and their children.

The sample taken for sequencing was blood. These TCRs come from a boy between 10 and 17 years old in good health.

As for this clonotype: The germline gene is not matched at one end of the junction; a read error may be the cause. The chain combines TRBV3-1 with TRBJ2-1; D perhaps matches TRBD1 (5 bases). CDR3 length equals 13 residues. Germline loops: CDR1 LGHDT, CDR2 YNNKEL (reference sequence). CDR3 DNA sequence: TGTGCCAGCAGCCCAGACAGCCAAGAGACCCGGTACTTC. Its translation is CASSPDSQETRYF.

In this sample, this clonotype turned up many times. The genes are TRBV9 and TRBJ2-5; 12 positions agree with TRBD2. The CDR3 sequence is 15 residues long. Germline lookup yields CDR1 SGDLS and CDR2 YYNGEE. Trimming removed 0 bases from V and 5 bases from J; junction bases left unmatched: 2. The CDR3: CASSVGLAGAETQYF. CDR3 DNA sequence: TGTGCCAGCAGCGTAGGACTAGCGGGGGCGGAGACCCAGTACTTC.

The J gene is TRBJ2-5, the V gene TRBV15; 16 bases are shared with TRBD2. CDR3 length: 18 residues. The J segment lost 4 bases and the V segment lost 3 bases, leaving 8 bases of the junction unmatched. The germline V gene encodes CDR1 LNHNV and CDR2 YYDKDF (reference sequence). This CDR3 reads CATSRGTSGGACGETQYF. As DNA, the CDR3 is TGTGCCACCAGCAGGGGGACTAGCGGGGGGGCCTGCGGAGAGACCCAGTACTTC.

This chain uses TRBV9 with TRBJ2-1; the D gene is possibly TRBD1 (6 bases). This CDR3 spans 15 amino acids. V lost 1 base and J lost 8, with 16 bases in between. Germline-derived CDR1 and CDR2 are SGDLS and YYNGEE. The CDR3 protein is CASSVSGQGFDEQFF. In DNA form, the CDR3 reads TGTGCCAGCAGCGTATCCGGTCAGGGGTTCGATGAGCAGTTCTTC.

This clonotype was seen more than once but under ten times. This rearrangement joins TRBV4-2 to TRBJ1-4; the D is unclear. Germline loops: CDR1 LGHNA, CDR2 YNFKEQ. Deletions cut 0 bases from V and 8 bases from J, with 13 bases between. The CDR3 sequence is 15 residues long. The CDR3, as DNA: TGTGCCAGCAGCCAAGAATCGCTAAGTAAGGAAAAACTGTTTTTT. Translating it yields CASSQESLSKEKLFF.

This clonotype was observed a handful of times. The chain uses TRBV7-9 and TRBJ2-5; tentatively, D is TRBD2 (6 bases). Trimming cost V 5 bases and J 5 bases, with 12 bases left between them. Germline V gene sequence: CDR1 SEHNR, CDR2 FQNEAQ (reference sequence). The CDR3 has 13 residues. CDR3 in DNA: TGTGCCAGCAGCGACGGGACTCCCGAGACCCAGTACTTC. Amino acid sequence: CASSDGTPETQYF.

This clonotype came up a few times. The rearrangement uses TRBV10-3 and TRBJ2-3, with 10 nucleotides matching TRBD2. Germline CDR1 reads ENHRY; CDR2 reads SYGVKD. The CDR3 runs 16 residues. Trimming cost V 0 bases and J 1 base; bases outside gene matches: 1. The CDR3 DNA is TGTGCCATCAGTGAGTCCCTAGCGGGGGGCACAGATACGCAGTATTTT. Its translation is CAISESLAGGTDTQYF.

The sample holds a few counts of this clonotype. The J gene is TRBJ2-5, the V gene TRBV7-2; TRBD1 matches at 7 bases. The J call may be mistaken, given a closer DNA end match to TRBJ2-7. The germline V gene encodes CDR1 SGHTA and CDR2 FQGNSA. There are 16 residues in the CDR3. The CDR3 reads CASSAASGGSPYEQYF. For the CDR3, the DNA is TGTGCCAGCAGCGCTGCGTCAGGGGGATCCCCCTACGAGCAGTACTTC.

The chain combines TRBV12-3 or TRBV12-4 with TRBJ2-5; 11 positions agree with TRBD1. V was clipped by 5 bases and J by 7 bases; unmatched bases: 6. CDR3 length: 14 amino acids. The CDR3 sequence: CASSIAGQGVTQYF. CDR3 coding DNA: TGTGCCAGCAGTATCGCGGGACAGGGGGTGACCCAGTACTTC.

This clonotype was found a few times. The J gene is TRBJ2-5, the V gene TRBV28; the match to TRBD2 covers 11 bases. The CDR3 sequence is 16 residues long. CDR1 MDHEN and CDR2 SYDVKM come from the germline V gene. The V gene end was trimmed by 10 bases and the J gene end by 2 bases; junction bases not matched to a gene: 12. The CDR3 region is CATRTSLAGGQETQYF. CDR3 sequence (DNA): TGTGCCACCAGGACCTCCCTAGCGGGGGGACAAGAGACCCAGTACTTC.

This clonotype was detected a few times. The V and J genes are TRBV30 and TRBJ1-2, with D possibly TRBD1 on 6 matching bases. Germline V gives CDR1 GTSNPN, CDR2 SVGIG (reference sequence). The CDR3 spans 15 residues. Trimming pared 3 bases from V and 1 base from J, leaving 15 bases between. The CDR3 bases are TGTGCCTGGAGCCGGACAGACCATATTAACTATGGCTACACCTTC. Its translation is CAWSRTDHINYGYTF.

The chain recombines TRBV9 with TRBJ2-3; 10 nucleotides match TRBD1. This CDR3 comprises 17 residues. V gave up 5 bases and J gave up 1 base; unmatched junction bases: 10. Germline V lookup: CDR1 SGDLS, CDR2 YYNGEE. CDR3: CASRGALGTGGTDTQYF. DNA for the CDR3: TGTGCCAGCAGGGGGGCCCTAGGGACAGGGGGCACAGATACGCAGTATTTT.

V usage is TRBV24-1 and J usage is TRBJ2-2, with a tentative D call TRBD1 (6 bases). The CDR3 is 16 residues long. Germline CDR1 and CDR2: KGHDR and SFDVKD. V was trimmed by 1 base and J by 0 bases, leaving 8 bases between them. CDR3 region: CATSDFWTANTGELFF. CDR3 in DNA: TGTGCCACCAGTGATTTTTGGACAGCGAACACCGGGGAGCTGTTTTTT.

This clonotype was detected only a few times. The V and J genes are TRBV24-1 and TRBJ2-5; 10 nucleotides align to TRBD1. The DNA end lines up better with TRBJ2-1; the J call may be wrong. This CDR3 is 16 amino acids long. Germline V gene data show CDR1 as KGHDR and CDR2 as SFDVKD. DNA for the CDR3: TGTGCCACCAGTGATACCGACAGGGGGCTATACAATGAGCAGTTCTTC. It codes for CATSDTDRGLYNEQFF.

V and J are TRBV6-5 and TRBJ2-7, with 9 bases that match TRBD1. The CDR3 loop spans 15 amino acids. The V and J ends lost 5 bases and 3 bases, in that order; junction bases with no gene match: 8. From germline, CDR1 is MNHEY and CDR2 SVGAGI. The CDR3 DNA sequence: TGTGCCAGCAGTCCGGACAGGGGCCGTATCTACGAGCAGTACTTC. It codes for CASSPDRGRIYEQYF.

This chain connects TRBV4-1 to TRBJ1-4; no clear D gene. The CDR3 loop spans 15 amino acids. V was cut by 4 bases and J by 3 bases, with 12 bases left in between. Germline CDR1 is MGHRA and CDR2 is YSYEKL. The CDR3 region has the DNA TGCGCCAGCAGCCTTGTGGTACTTCCTAATGAAAAACTGTTTTTT. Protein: CASSLVVLPNEKLFF.

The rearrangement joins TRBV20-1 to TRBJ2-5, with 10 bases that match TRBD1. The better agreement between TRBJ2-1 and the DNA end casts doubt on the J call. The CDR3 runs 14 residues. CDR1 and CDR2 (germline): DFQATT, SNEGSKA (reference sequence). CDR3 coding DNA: TGCAGTGCTGGGGGGACAGGGGCAGTCAATGAGCAGTTCTTC. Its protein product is CSAGGTGAVNEQFF.

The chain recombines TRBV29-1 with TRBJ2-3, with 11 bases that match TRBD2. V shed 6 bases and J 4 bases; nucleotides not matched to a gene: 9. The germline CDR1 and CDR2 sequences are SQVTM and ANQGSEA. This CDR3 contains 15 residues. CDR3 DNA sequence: TGCAGCGTGGTAACTAGCGGGGGAATCCCAGATACGCAGTATTTT. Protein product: CSVVTSGGIPDTQYF.

CDR3 protein: CASRGDRATGELFF. The CDR3, as DNA: TGTGCCAGCAGGGGGGACAGGGCCACCGGGGAGCTGTTTTTT. This chain links TRBV2 with TRBJ2-2; 9 positions agree with TRBD1. Losses at the gene ends were 6 bases for V and 4 bases for J; bases not matched to a gene: 3. The CDR3 is made up of 14 amino acids. Germline V gives CDR1 SNHLY, CDR2 FYNNEI.

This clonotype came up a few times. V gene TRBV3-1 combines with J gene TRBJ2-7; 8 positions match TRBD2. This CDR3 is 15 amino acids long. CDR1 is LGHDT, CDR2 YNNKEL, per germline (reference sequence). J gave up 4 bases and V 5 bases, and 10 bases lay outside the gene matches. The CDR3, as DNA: TGTGCCAGCAGCTCCAAAGCGGGGGCCCAATACGAGCAGTACTTC. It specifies CASSSKAGAQYEQYF.

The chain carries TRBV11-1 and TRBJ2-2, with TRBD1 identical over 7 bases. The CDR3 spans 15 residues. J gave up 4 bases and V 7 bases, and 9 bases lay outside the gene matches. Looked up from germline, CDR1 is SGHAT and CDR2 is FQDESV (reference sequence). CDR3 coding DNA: TGTGCCAGCACCCACGAGGGGGCGCGCACCGGGGAGCTGTTTTTT. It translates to CASTHEGARTGELFF.

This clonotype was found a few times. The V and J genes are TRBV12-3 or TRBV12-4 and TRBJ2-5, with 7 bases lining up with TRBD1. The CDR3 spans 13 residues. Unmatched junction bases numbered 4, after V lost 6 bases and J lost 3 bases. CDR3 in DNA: TGTGCCAGCAGAACCCAGGGGGAAGAGACCCAGTACTTC. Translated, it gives CASRTQGEETQYF.

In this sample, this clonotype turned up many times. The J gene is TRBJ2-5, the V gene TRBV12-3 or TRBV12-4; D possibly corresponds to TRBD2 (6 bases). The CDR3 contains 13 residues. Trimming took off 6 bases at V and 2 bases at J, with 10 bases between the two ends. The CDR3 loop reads CASSRDFQETQYF. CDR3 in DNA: TGTGCCAGCAGCCGGGACTTTCAAGAGACCCAGTACTTC.

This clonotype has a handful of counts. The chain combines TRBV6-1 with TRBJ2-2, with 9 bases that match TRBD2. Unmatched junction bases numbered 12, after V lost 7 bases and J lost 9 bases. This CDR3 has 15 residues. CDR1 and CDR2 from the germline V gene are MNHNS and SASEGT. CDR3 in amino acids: CASKGAGGGARELFF. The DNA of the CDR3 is TGTGCCAGCAAGGGGGCTGGCGGGGGGGCCCGGGAGCTGTTTTTT.

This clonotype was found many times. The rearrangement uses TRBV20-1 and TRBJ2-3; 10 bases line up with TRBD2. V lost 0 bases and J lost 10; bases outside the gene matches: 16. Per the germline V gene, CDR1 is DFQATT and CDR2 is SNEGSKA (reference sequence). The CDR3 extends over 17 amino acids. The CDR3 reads CSARDRVQRGGLMAQYF. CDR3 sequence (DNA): TGCAGTGCTAGAGATCGAGTCCAGCGGGGGGGCCTGATGGCGCAGTATTTT.